A selection of T cell receptor beta chains follows, all from one sample in a study of shared clonotypes between healthy human individuals. Libraries were prepared by immunoSEQ multiplex PCR; TCRdb keeps only in-frame clonotypes and omits some of them. The data contain 1,500,000 or so clones, approximately 97% of them singletons. Sequences were obtained from naive CD4+ T cells sorted from blood. The receptors shown here come from a man aged 25 to 40 in good health. The CDR3 runs from the conserved cysteine through the conserved F or W. The order of the fields is D gene, V gene, J gene, clone size, CDR3 protein, CDR3 DNA. The D gene is left open where the match is weak. Some rows have no size entry. The others give once, few or many, or a class for an expanded clone.

d_gene: TRBD1
v_gene: TRBV18
j_gene: TRBJ2-1
abundance: .
CDR3aa: CASSPSQGNEQFF
CDR3nt: TGTGCCAGCTCACCATCACAGGGGAATGAGCAGTTCTTC

d_gene: .
v_gene: TRBV7-9
j_gene: TRBJ2-1
abundance: .
CDR3aa: CASSLAGGQNEQFF
CDR3nt: TGTGCCAGCAGCTTAGCGGGGGGGCAAAATGAGCAGTTCTTC

d_gene: .
v_gene: TRBV4-3
j_gene: TRBJ2-2
abundance: .
CDR3aa: CASSRSGLYTGELFF
CDR3nt: TGCGCCAGCAGCCGCAGCGGCCTCTACACCGGGGAGCTGTTTTTT

d_gene: .
v_gene: TRBV10-3
j_gene: TRBJ2-1
abundance: .
CDR3aa: CAISESGGNEQFF
CDR3nt: TGTGCCATCAGTGAGTCGGGCGGCAATGAGCAGTTCTTC

d_gene: .
v_gene: TRBV19
j_gene: TRBJ2-1
abundance: .
CDR3aa: CASNPVSGDSYNEQFF
CDR3nt: TGTGCCAGTAACCCCGTGTCGGGAGACTCCTACAATGAGCAGTTCTTC

d_gene: .
v_gene: TRBV2
j_gene: TRBJ2-1
abundance: .
CDR3aa: CATRGRLAGDNEQFF
CDR3nt: TGTGCCACCAGGGGGAGACTAGCTGGCGACAATGAGCAGTTCTTC

d_gene: TRBD2
v_gene: TRBV19
j_gene: TRBJ2-1
abundance: .
CDR3aa: CASSIDGRVGTSGRVLDNEQFF
CDR3nt: TGTGCCAGTAGTATAGACGGGAGAGTCGGGACTAGCGGGAGGGTGTTGGACAATGAGCAGTTCTTC

d_gene: TRBD2
v_gene: TRBV7-2
j_gene: TRBJ2-7
abundance: once
CDR3aa: CASSLDYGLAGLYPLF
CDR3nt: TGTGCCAGCAGCTTAGACTATGGACTAGCGGGGCTATACCCCCTCTTC

d_gene: .
v_gene: TRBV5-6
j_gene: TRBJ2-1
abundance: .
CDR3aa: CASNSRYFSYEQFF
CDR3nt: TGTGCCAGCAACTCCCGGTACTTCTCGTATGAGCAGTTCTTC

d_gene: .
v_gene: TRBV28
j_gene: TRBJ1-2
abundance: .
CDR3aa: CASRGGLEGYTF
CDR3nt: TGTGCCAGCAGGGGGGGTTTGGAAGGCTACACCTTC

d_gene: TRBD1
v_gene: TRBV27
j_gene: TRBJ1-5
abundance: .
CDR3aa: CASSTGVQPQHF
CDR3nt: TGTGCCAGCAGTACAGGGGTTCAGCCCCAGCATTTT

d_gene: TRBD1
v_gene: TRBV5-1
j_gene: TRBJ2-1
abundance: once
CDR3aa: CASSSGQGVNNEQFF
CDR3nt: TGCGCCAGCAGCTCCGGACAGGGGGTAAACAATGAGCAGTTCTTC

d_gene: .
v_gene: TRBV28
j_gene: TRBJ2-1
abundance: .
CDR3aa: CASRTIGVRVHNEQFF
CDR3nt: TGTGCCAGCAGAACCATAGGGGTTCGTGTCCACAATGAGCAGTTCTTC

d_gene: .
v_gene: TRBV29-1
j_gene: TRBJ2-1
abundance: .
CDR3aa: CSVTGRLSSYNEQFF
CDR3nt: TGCAGCGTGACGGGACGCTTGAGCTCCTACAATGAGCAGTTCTTC

d_gene: .
v_gene: TRBV29-1
j_gene: TRBJ2-4
abundance: .
CDR3aa: CSVALLAKNIQYF
CDR3nt: TGCAGCGTTGCGTTACTAGCCAAAAACATTCAGTACTTC

d_gene: .
v_gene: TRBV7-8
j_gene: TRBJ1-1
abundance: .
CDR3aa: CASSLARESTEAFF
CDR3nt: TGTGCCAGCAGCTTAGCCCGGGAGAGCACTGAAGCTTTCTTT

d_gene: TRBD2
v_gene: TRBV6-5
j_gene: TRBJ2-1
abundance: .
CDR3aa: CASKKAGGGNEQFF
CDR3nt: TGTGCCAGCAAGAAGGCGGGAGGTGGCAATGAGCAGTTCTTC

d_gene: .
v_gene: TRBV29-1
j_gene: TRBJ1-1
abundance: .
CDR3aa: CSVGGPKVFF
CDR3nt: TGCAGCGTTGGCGGCCCCAAAGTCTTCTTT

d_gene: .
v_gene: TRBV19
j_gene: TRBJ1-5
abundance: .
CDR3aa: CASSFVSNQPQHF
CDR3nt: TGTGCCAGTAGTTTCGTTAGCAATCAGCCCCAGCATTTT

d_gene: .
v_gene: TRBV28
j_gene: TRBJ1-1
abundance: .
CDR3aa: CASKSENTEAFF
CDR3nt: TGTGCCAGCAAATCGGAGAACACTGAAGCTTTCTTT

d_gene: .
v_gene: TRBV7-2
j_gene: TRBJ1-1
abundance: .
CDR3aa: CASSLEAAVNTEAFF
CDR3nt: TGTGCCAGCAGCTTAGAGGCAGCTGTGAACACTGAAGCTTTCTTT

d_gene: TRBD1
v_gene: TRBV2
j_gene: TRBJ2-3
abundance: .
CDR3aa: CASSRTGTGTDTQYF
CDR3nt: TGTGCCAGCAGTCGGACAGGGACCGGCACAGATACGCAGTATTTT

d_gene: .
v_gene: TRBV11-2
j_gene: TRBJ2-1
abundance: .
CDR3aa: CASRGLPHEQFF
CDR3nt: TGTGCCAGCAGGGGCTTACCTCATGAGCAGTTCTTC

d_gene: TRBD1
v_gene: TRBV7-9
j_gene: TRBJ2-7
abundance: .
CDR3aa: CASSPGQAFNEQYF
CDR3nt: TGTGCCAGCAGCCCGGGACAGGCCTTTAACGAGCAGTACTTC

d_gene: .
v_gene: TRBV9
j_gene: TRBJ2-2
abundance: .
CDR3aa: CASRRYGGPNTGELFF
CDR3nt: TGTGCCAGCAGAAGGTACGGCGGGCCAAACACCGGGGAGCTGTTTTTT

d_gene: TRBD2
v_gene: TRBV29-1
j_gene: TRBJ2-1
abundance: .
CDR3aa: CSARRPGLAGGEQFF
CDR3nt: TGCAGCGCGAGGAGGCCGGGACTAGCGGGAGGGGAGCAGTTCTTC